These T cell receptor beta chains were read from a single sample in a study of beta chain features in type 1 diabetes. Using immunoSEQ multiplex PCR, the repertoire was profiled, and TCRdb retains in-frame clones only, with some absent. The sample holds some 410,000 clones, around 10% seen once. Sequenced sample: naive CD4+ T cells from blood. The source of these receptors is a woman between 18 and 30 years old in good health. The CDR3 runs from the conserved cysteine through the conserved F or W. A D gene is named only where the DNA matches it firmly. Size is stated for part of the rows, as once, few or many counts, or as a class when the clone is expanded.

TRBV20-1	TRBJ1-2	-	-	CSVQENYGYTF	TGCAGCGTACAGGAGAACTATGGCTACACCTTC
TRBV7-9	TRBJ2-1	few	TRBD2	CASSLLGLAVNEQFF	TGTGCCAGCAGCTTACTGGGACTAGCAGTCAATGAGCAGTTCTTC
TRBV30	TRBJ1-4	-	-	CAWGGLWTGLFF	TGTGCCTGGGGGGGACTCTGGACTGGACTGTTTTTT
TRBV4-1	TRBJ1-1	few	TRBD1	CASSQVGIDRGDGTGAFF	TGCGCCAGCAGCCAAGTAGGGATAGACAGGGGTGATGGTACTGGAGCTTTCTTT
TRBV14	TRBJ2-1	-	TRBD2	CASRPRLAGSYNEQFF	TGTGCCAGCAGACCCCGACTAGCGGGGTCCTACAATGAGCAGTTCTTC
TRBV7-9	TRBJ2-1	few	-	CASSPSGTGSYNEQFF	TGTGCCAGCAGCCCCTCCGGTACGGGCTCCTACAATGAGCAGTTCTTC
TRBV5-6	TRBJ2-5	-	TRBD2	CASGLAGGQETQYF	TGTGCCAGCGGCCTAGCGGGAGGCCAAGAGACCCAGTACTTC
TRBV30	TRBJ2-7	few	-	CAWSKTDYEQYF	TGTGCCTGGAGTAAGACTGACTACGAGCAGTACTTC
TRBV21-1	TRBJ2-7	-	-	CASSISGQASYEQYF	TGTGCCAGCAGCATTAGTGGACAGGCTTCCTACGAGCAGTACTTC
TRBV5-1	TRBJ2-6	-	-	CASSFTGSGANVLTF	TGCGCCAGCAGCTTTACTGGCTCTGGGGCCAACGTCCTGACTTTC
TRBV7-6	TRBJ1-4	-	-	CASSPPPGGSGNEKLFF	TGTGCCAGCAGCCCACCACCGGGGGGCTCGGGTAATGAAAAACTGTTTTTT
TRBV9	TRBJ2-1	-	-	CASSELRGRNEQFF	TGTGCCAGCAGCGAATTGAGGGGGAGGAATGAGCAGTTCTTC
TRBV2	TRBJ2-7	few	-	CASSMVDYEQYF	TGTGCCAGCAGTATGGTTGACTACGAGCAGTACTTC
TRBV5-1	TRBJ2-5	-	-	CASSSRETQYF	TGCGCCAGCAGCTCCCGAGAGACCCAGTACTTC
TRBV30	TRBJ2-1	many	-	CAWSVHGNNEQFF	TGTGCCTGGAGTGTACACGGGAACAATGAGCAGTTCTTC
TRBV28	TRBJ1-6	few	-	CASSLRSYNSPLHF	TGTGCCAGCAGTTTGCGCTCCTATAATTCACCCCTCCACTTT
TRBV9	TRBJ2-1	few	-	CASSPTRVLSNQFF	TGTGCCAGCAGCCCTACCCGGGTCCTCAGTAACCAGTTCTTC
TRBV4-3	TRBJ2-3	-	TRBD1	CASSQETGTGGADTQYF	TGCGCCAGCAGCCAAGAAACGGGGACAGGGGGCGCAGATACGCAGTATTTT